Listed below are T cell receptor beta chains from one sample, sequenced in a study of blood T cell repertoires in COVID-19. Assay: immunoSEQ multiplex PCR; the TCRdb copy retains only in-frame clones and omits some. The sample consists of about 64,000 clones, 78% of them appearing once. Input material: peripheral blood. The receptors stem from a man in his fifties or sixties with COVID-19, enrolled during active disease. The CDR3 runs from the conserved cysteine through the conserved F or W. The D gene is left open where the match is weak. Size is omitted from some rows. Given values are once, few, many or a class for expanded clones.

CASSVGHRAGGPSGELFF	TGTGCCAGCAGCGTAGGACACCGAGCGGGGGGGCCATCCGGGGAGCTGTTTTTT	NA	TRBV9	TRBJ2-2	TRBD2	18
CASSLQGDLNYGYTF	TGTGCCAGCAGCTTACAGGGAGACCTAAACTATGGCTACACCTTC	few	TRBV5-5	TRBJ1-2	NA	15
CASKITSIDTQYF	TGTGCCAGCAAAATTACGAGTATAGATACGCAGTATTTT	NA	TRBV2	TRBJ2-3	NA	13
CASSRNPPGQGKETQYF	TGTGCCAGCAGCCGTAACCCCCCGGGACAGGGGAAAGAGACCCAGTACTTC	NA	TRBV7-6	TRBJ2-5	TRBD1	17
CASSEGLAAAHEQFF	TGTGCCAGCAGCGAAGGACTAGCGGCTGCCCATGAGCAGTTCTTC	once	TRBV5-4	TRBJ2-1	TRBD2	15
CASGLDGRTQHF	TGTGCTAGTGGTTTGGACGGCAGGACCCAGCATTTT	NA	TRBV12-5	TRBJ1-5	NA	12
CASSQDRSDTGELFF	TGTGCCAGCAGCCAAGATCGTTCGGACACCGGGGAGCTGTTTTTT	NA	TRBV3-1/TRBV3-2	TRBJ2-2	NA	15
CASSPSPGQGEGYTF	TGCGCCAGCAGCCCTAGCCCTGGACAGGGTGAGGGCTACACCTTC	NA	TRBV10-1	TRBJ1-2	TRBD1	15
CASSSGLGNTEAFF	TGTGCCAGCTCATCCGGACTGGGGAACACTGAAGCTTTCTTT	NA	TRBV18	TRBJ1-1	NA	14
CAARLDRSQPQHF	TGTGCCGCTAGACTCGACCGGAGTCAGCCCCAGCATTTT	NA	TRBV6-5	TRBJ1-5	NA	13
CASSQDRNTRSYNEQFF	TGTGCCAGTAGTCAGGACAGAAATACCAGGTCCTACAATGAGCAGTTCTTC	NA	TRBV19	TRBJ2-1	NA	17
CASSVEPHRVDTGELFF	TGTGCCAGCAGCGTAGAGCCCCACAGGGTAGACACCGGGGAGCTGTTTTTT	NA	TRBV9	TRBJ2-2	NA	17
CAWSGRNIQYF	TGTGCCTGGAGTGGGAGAAACATTCAGTACTTC	few	TRBV30	TRBJ2-4	NA	11
CATSDSLTSGSSSDTQYF	TGTGCCACCAGTGATTCACTGACTAGCGGGAGTAGTTCGGATACGCAGTATTTT	NA	TRBV24-1	TRBJ2-3	TRBD2	18
CASSIGTDNQPQHF	TGTGCCAGTAGTATAGGGACTGACAATCAGCCCCAGCATTTT	NA	TRBV19	TRBJ1-5	NA	14
CASSQGPDTQYF	TGCGCCAGCAGCCAGGGCCCAGATACGCAGTATTTT	NA	TRBV5-1	TRBJ2-3	NA	12
CASSVGPQPVQETQYF	TGTGCCAGCAGCGTAGGGCCCCAACCCGTACAAGAGACCCAGTACTTC	NA	TRBV9	TRBJ2-5	NA	16
CASSPPERGDQETQYF	TGCGCCAGCAGCCCGCCGGAGCGGGGGGATCAAGAGACCCAGTACTTC	NA	TRBV5-1	TRBJ2-5	TRBD2	16
CASSSGTSGGLGEQFF	TGCGCCAGCAGCTCCGGGACTAGCGGGGGGTTAGGAGAGCAGTTCTTC	NA	TRBV5-1	TRBJ2-1	TRBD2	16
CASGPGGTDQETQYF	TGTGCCAGCGGACCCGGGGGGACCGACCAAGAGACCCAGTACTTC	NA	TRBV6-6	TRBJ2-5	TRBD2	15
CASSKGALYEQYF	TGTGCCAGCAGTAAAGGGGCACTCTACGAGCAGTACTTC	NA	TRBV6-2/TRBV6-3	TRBJ2-7	NA	13
CASLSGGDYNEQFF	TGTGCCAGCCTTAGCGGGGGGGACTACAATGAGCAGTTCTTC	NA	TRBV10-3	TRBJ2-1	TRBD2	14
CASSLGQQGELFF	TGTGCCAGCAGCTTGGGACAGCAAGGGGAGCTGTTTTTT	NA	TRBV7-9	TRBJ2-2	TRBD1	13
CASTAAGEKLFF	TGTGCCAGCACCGCGGCGGGCGAAAAACTGTTTTTT	NA	TRBV2	TRBJ1-4	NA	12
CASRATGDGQPQHF	TGTGCCAGCCGAGCGACCGGTGACGGTCAGCCCCAGCATTTT	NA	TRBV18	TRBJ1-5	NA	14
CASSTGTGELFF	TGTGCCAGCAGCACCGGGACCGGGGAGCTGTTTTTT	NA	TRBV11-3	TRBJ2-2	NA	12
CASTSAPGNYGYTF	TGTGCCAGCACCTCTGCTCCAGGGAACTATGGCTACACCTTC	NA	TRBV28	TRBJ1-2	NA	14
CASSGSGLGEKLFF	TGTGCCAGCAGCGGATCAGGGTTAGGTGAAAAACTGTTTTTT	NA	TRBV9	TRBJ1-4	NA	14
CATSEDRGINEQYF	TGTGCCACCAGTGAGGACAGGGGAATCAACGAGCAGTACTTC	NA	TRBV24-1	TRBJ2-7	TRBD1	14
CASSLSSYNEQFF	TGTGCCAGTAGTCTTAGCTCCTACAATGAGCAGTTCTTC	NA	TRBV19	TRBJ2-1	NA	13
CASSGRGQGVYEQYF	TGTGCCAGCAGCGGGCGGGGACAGGGGGTCTACGAGCAGTACTTC	NA	TRBV7-9	TRBJ2-7	TRBD1	15
CASSVDRGYSPLHF	TGTGCCAGCAGTGTCGACAGGGGGTATTCACCCCTCCACTTT	NA	TRBV27	TRBJ1-6	TRBD1	14
CASSLTLAGGHEQYF	TGTGCCAGCAGCTTAACGCTAGCGGGGGGCCACGAGCAGTACTTC	NA	TRBV7-3	TRBJ2-7	TRBD2	15
CASSFGGNGRTLHF	TGTGCCAGCAGCTTCGGCGGGAACGGTAGGACCCTCCACTTT	NA	TRBV11-2	TRBJ1-6	NA	14
CASGRFLNTEAFF	TGTGCCAGTGGGAGGTTCCTGAACACTGAAGCTTTCTTT	once	TRBV6-5	TRBJ1-1	NA	13
CASSRGGGRGLFGELFF	TGCGCCAGCAGCCGGGGTGGGGGCAGGGGGCTGTTCGGGGAGCTGTTTTTT	NA	TRBV4-1	TRBJ2-2	TRBD1	17
CASRRDINYGYTF	TGTGCCAGCAGACGGGACATCAACTATGGCTACACCTTC	NA	TRBV6-5	TRBJ1-2	NA	13
CASMPGLLRDQPQHF	TGTGCCAGTATGCCGGGACTCCTCCGGGATCAGCCCCAGCATTTT	NA	TRBV19	TRBJ1-5	NA	15
CASSGSGLRSDTQYF	TGTGCCAGCAGCGGGTCAGGGCTTAGGTCAGATACGCAGTATTTT	NA	TRBV9	TRBJ2-3	NA	15
CSATGGYEQYF	TGCAGTGCGACAGGGGGCTACGAGCAGTACTTC	few	TRBV20-1	TRBJ2-7	TRBD1	11
CAWTGRRFTGYTF	TGTGCCTGGACAGGGAGGCGGTTTACTGGCTACACCTTC	NA	TRBV30	TRBJ1-2	NA	13
CASSWSYEQYF	TGTGCCTCGAGTTGGTCCTACGAGCAGTACTTC	NA	TRBV2	TRBJ2-7	NA	11
CAWSVSTFYNEQFF	TGTGCCTGGAGTGTCTCAACTTTCTACAATGAGCAGTTCTTC	NA	TRBV30	TRBJ2-1	NA	14
CASSGSGEQYF	TGTGCCAGCTCAGGGTCCGGGGAGCAGTACTTC	NA	TRBV6-6	TRBJ2-7	NA	11
CASSSDRVVEKLFF	TGTGCCAGCAGCTCCGACAGGGTTGTTGAAAAACTGTTTTTT	NA	TRBV11-2	TRBJ1-4	TRBD1	14
CASSPPGIAGNTIYF	TGTGCCAGCAGCCCACCGGGTATAGCTGGAAACACCATATATTTT	NA	TRBV7-9	TRBJ1-3	NA	15
CASSLGPSGGGDTQYF	TGTGCCAGCAGCTTGGGGCCAAGCGGGGGAGGTGATACGCAGTATTTT	NA	TRBV5-6	TRBJ2-3	TRBD2	16
CAWDRRESGANVLTF	TGTGCCTGGGATAGAAGGGAGTCTGGGGCCAACGTCCTGACTTTC	NA	TRBV30	TRBJ2-6	NA	15
CAWNSNYGYTF	TGTGCCTGGAATAGTAACTATGGCTACACCTTC	NA	TRBV30	TRBJ1-2	NA	11
CASSPRTGSYGYTF	TGTGCCAGCAGCCCCCGGACAGGGAGCTATGGCTACACCTTC	NA	TRBV5-6	TRBJ1-2	TRBD1	14